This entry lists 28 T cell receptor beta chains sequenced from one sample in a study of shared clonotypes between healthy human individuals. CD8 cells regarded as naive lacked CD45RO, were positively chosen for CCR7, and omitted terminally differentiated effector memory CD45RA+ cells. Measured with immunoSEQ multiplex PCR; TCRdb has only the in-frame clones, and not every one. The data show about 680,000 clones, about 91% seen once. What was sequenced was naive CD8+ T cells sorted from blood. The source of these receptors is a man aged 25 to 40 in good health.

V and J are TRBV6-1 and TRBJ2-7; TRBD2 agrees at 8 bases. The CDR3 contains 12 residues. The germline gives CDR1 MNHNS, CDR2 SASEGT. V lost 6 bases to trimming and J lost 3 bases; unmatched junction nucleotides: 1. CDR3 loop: CASSTSGYEQYF. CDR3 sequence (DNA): TGTGCCAGCAGCACTAGCGGCTACGAGCAGTACTTC.

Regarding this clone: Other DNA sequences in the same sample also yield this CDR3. The CDR3 reads CASSVSTDTQYF. CDR3 bases: TGTGCCAGCAGCGTCTCAACAGATACGCAGTATTTT. V and J are TRBV9 and TRBJ2-3; no reliable D call. CDR1 and CDR2 from the germline V gene are SGDLS and YYNGEE. V gave up 2 bases and J gave up 3 bases, with 4 bases separating them. This CDR3 has 12 amino acids.

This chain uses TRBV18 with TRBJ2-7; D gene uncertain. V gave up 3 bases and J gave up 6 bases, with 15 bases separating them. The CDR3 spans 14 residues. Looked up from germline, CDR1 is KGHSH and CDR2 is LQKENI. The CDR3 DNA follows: TGTGCCAGCTCACCGCCCATCGGCAAATTCGAGCAGTACTTC. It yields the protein CASSPPIGKFEQYF.

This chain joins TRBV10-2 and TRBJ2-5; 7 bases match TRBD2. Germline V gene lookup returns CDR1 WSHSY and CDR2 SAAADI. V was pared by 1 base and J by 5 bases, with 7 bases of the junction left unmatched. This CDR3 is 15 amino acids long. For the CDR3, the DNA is TGCGCCAGCAGTGAGTTTGCGGGAGTGGGGGAGACCCAGTACTTC. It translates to CASSEFAGVGETQYF.

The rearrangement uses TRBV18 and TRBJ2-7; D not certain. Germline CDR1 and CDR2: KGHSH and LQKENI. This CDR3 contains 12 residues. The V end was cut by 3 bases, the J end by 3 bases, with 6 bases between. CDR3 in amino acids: CASSPGVYEQYF. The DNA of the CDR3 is TGTGCCAGCTCACCTGGGGTCTACGAGCAGTACTTC.

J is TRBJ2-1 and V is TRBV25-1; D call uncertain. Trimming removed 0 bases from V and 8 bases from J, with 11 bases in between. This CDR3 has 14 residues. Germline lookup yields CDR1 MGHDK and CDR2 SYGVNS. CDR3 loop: CASSEYQKRDEQFF. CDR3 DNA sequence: TGTGCCAGCAGTGAATATCAGAAACGGGATGAGCAGTTCTTC.

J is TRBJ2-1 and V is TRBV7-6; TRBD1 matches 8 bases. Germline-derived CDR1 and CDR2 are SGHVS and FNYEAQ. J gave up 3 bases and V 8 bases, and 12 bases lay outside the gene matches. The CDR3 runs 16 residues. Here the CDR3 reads CASGQGGVSLYNEQFF. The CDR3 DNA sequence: TGTGCCAGCGGACAGGGAGGCGTATCCCTCTACAATGAGCAGTTCTTC.

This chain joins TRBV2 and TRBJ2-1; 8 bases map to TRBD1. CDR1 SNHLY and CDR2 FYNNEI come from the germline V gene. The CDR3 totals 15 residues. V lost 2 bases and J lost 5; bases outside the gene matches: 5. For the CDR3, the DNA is TGTGCCAGCAGTGAACCCGGGACAGGTCACAATGAGCAGTTCTTC. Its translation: CASSEPGTGHNEQFF.

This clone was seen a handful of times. The CDR3 loop reads CASSLALGANEREGTEAFF. The CDR3, as DNA: TGCGCCAGCAGCTTGGCCCTGGGGGCGAACGAGAGGGAAGGCACTGAAGCTTTCTTT. The genes are TRBV5-1 and TRBJ1-1; maybe TRBD1 (6 bases). Trimming removed 0 bases at V and 4 bases at J, with 25 bases between. The CDR3 sequence is 19 residues long. CDR1 is SGHRS and CDR2 is YFSETQ in the germline V gene.

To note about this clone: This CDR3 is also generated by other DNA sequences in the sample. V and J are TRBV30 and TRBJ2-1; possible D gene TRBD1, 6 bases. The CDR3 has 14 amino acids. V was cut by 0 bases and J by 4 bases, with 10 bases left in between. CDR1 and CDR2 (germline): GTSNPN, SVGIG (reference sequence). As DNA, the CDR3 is TGTGCCTGGAGTGTAGGGCAGGGGTACAATGAGCAGTTCTTC. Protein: CAWSVGQGYNEQFF.

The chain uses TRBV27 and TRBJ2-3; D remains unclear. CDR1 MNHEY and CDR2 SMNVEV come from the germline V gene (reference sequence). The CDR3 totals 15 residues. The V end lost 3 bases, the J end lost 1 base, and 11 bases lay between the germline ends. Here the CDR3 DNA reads TGTGCCAGCAGTTTTATCCCGGAAGGCACAGATACGCAGTATTTT. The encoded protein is CASSFIPEGTDTQYF.

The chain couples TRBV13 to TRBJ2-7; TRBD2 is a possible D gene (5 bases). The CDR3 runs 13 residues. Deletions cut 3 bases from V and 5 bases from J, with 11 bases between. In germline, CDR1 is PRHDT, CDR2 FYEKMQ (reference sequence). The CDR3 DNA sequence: TGTGCCAGCAGCTTGGAGTTCGGGGACGAGCAGTACTTC. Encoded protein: CASSLEFGDEQYF.

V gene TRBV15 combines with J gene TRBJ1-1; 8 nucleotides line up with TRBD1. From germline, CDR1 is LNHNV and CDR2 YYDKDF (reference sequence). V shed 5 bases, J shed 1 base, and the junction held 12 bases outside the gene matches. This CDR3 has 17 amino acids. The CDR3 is CATSQLGVGQGNTEAFF. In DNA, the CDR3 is TGTGCCACCAGCCAACTCGGGGTAGGACAGGGGAACACTGAAGCTTTCTTT.

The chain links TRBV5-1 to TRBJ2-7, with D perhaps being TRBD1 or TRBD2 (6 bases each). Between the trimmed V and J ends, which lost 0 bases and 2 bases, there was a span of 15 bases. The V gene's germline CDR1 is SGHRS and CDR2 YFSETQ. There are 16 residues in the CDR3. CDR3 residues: CASSLGGGGITYEQYF. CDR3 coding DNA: TGCGCCAGCAGCTTGGGAGGAGGGGGGATCACCTACGAGCAGTACTTC.

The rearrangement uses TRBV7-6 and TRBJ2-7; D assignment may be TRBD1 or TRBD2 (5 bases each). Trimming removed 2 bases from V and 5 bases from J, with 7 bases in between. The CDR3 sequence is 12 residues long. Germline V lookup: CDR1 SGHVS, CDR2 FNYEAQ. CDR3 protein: CASSLMGDEQYF. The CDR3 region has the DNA TGTGCCAGCAGCTTAATGGGGGACGAGCAGTACTTC.

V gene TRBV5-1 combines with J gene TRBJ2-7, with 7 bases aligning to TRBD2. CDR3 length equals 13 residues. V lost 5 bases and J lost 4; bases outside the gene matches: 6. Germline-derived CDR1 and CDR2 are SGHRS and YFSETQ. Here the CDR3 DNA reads TGCGCCAGCAGATGGACTAGTGCATACGAGCAGTACTTC. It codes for CASRWTSAYEQYF.

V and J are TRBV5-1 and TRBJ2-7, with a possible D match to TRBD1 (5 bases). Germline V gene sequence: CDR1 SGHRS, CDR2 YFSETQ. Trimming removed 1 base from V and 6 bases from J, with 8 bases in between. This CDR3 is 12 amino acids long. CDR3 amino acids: CASSLNRSEQYF. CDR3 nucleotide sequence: TGCGCCAGCAGCTTGAACAGGAGCGAGCAGTACTTC.

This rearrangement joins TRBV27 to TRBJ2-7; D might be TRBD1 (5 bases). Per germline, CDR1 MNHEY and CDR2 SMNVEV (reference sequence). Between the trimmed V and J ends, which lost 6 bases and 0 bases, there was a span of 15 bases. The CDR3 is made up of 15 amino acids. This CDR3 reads CASSRTSQNSYEQYF. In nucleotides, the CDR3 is TGTGCCAGCAGCAGGACAAGCCAAAACTCCTACGAGCAGTACTTC.

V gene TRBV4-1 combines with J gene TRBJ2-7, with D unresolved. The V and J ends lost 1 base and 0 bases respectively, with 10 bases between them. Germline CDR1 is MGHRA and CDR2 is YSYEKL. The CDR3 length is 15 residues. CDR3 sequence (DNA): TGCGCCAGCAGCCAAGTCTGGGCCAGCTCCTACGAGCAGTACTTC. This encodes CASSQVWASSYEQYF.

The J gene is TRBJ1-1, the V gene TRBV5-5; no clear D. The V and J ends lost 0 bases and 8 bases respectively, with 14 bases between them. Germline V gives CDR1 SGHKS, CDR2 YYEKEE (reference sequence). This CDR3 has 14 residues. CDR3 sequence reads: CASSLETGWVEAFF. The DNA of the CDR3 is TGTGCCAGCAGCTTGGAGACGGGCTGGGTCGAAGCTTTCTTT.

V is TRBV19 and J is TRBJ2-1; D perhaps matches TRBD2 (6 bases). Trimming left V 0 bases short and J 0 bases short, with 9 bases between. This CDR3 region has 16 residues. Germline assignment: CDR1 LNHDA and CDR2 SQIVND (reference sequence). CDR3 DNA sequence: TGTGCCAGTAGTATAGAACGGGGGTACTCCTACAATGAGCAGTTCTTC. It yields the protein CASSIERGYSYNEQFF.

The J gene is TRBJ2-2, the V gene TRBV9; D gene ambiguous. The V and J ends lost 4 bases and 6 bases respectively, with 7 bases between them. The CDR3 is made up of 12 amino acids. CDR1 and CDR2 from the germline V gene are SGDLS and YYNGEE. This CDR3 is CASSRRAGELFF. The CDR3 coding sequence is TGTGCCAGCAGCCGACGGGCCGGGGAGCTGTTTTTT.

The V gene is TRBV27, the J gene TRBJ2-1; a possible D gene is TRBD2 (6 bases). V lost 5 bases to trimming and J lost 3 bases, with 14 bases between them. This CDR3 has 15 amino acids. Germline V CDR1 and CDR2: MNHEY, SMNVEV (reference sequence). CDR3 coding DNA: TGTGCCAGCAGTCCCCTCGGCGGGGTCTACAATGAGCAGTTCTTC. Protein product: CASSPLGGVYNEQFF.

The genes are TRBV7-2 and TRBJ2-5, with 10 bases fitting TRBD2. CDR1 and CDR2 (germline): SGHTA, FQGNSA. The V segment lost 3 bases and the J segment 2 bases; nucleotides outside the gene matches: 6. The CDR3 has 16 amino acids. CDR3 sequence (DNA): TGTGCCAGCAGCTTTGAGACTAGCGGGCTTCAAGAGACCCAGTACTTC. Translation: CASSFETSGLQETQYF.

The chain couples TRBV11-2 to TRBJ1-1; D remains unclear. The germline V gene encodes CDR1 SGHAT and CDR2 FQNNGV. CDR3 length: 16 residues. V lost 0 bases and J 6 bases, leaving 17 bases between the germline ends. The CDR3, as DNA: TGTGCCAGCAGCTTAGATTCGTTCGAGCGGCGGGCTGAAGCTTTCTTT. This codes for CASSLDSFERRAEAFF.

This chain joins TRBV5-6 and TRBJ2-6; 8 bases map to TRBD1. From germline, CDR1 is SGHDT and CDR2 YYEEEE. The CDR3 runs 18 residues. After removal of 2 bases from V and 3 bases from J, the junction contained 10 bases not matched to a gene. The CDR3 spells CASSFRQGLLDGANVLTF. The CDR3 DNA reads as TGTGCCAGCAGCTTCCGACAGGGGCTTCTGGATGGGGCCAACGTCCTGACTTTC. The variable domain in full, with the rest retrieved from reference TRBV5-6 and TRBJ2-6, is DAGVTQSPTHLIKTRGQQVTLRCSPKSGHDTVSWYQQALGQGPQFIFQYYEEEERQRGNFPDRFSGHQFPNYSSELNVNALLLGDSALYLCASSFRQGLLDGANVLTFGAGSRLTVL.

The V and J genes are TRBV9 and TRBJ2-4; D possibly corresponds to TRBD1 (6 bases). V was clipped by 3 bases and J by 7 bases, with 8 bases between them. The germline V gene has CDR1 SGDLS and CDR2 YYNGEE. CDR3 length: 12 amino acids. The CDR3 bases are TGTGCCAGCAGCGCAACAGGGAACATTCAGTACTTC. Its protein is CASSATGNIQYF.

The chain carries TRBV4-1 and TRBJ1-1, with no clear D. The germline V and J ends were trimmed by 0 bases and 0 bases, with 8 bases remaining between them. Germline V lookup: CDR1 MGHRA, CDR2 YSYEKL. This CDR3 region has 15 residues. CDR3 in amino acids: CASSQDNSMNTEAFF. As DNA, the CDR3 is TGCGCCAGCAGCCAAGATAACTCCATGAACACTGAAGCTTTCTTT.